The sequence of this T cell receptor beta chain was determined in a study of cytotoxic CD8 clonotypes in ibrutinib-treated CLL. Assay: immunoSEQ multiplex PCR; the TCRdb copy retains only in-frame clones and omits some. The table records more than 140,000 clones, roughly 80% of them present only once. This clonotype was obtained from a human donor with chronic lymphocytic leukemia. Material: PBMCs, obtained after 12 months of ibrutinib treatment.

CDR3 sequence (DNA): TGTGCCAGCAGGGGAGGGGGGGCCTCTTGGGAAAAACTGTTTTTT. As protein: CASRGGGASWEKLFF. This sequence joins TRBV7-2 and TRBJ1-4; the D gene is possibly TRBD1 (6 bases). This CDR3 contains 15 residues. Deletions cut 6 bases from V and 8 bases from J, with 19 bases between. Germline-derived CDR1 and CDR2 are SGHTA and FQGNSA.